The present TCR beta chain was sequenced within a study of T cell changes during pregnancy in multiple sclerosis. The table came from immunoSEQ multiplex PCR; TCRdb's copy has only in-frame clones and leaves some out. The table has tens of thousands of clones, roughly 92% seen once. The CDR3 covers 15 residues. Germline V gene sequence: CDR1 SGHTA, CDR2 FQGNSA. V lost 1 base and J lost 1, with 11 bases in between. This clone was detected once. The sequence was obtained from a female donor in good health, enrolled as a control in a pregnancy study. The material sequenced was peripheral blood, taken in the third trimester of pregnancy. J is TRBJ2-7 and V is TRBV7-2; D is unresolved. The CDR3 reads CASSLGIRLSYEQYF. The CDR3 DNA sequence: TGTGCCAGCAGCTTAGGTATCAGGTTGTCCTACGAGCAGTACTTC. The full variable domain, with the rest looked up from reference TRBV7-2 and TRBJ2-7, is GAGVSQSPSNKVTEKGKDVELRCDPISGHTALYWYRQSLGQGLEFLIYFQGNSAPDKSGLPSDRFSAERTGGSVSTLTIQRTQQEDSAVYLCASSLGIRLSYEQYFGPGTRLTVT.